One T cell receptor beta chain is described in this entry. Since a much larger clone is just one base distant, this may be a read error. Germline DNA was also extracted, with blood RNA taken from unsorted whole blood. This CDR3 comprises 15 residues. Germline loops: CDR1 MNHEY, CDR2 SVGAGI. The data originate from a study of tumor-infiltrating lymphocytes in primary liver carcinoma. Starting from 500 ng of total RNA, TCR beta cDNA was produced with a primer in the constant region. The TCR beta library was amplified through three nested multiplex PCR rounds in a modified ARM-PCR procedure. For around 9 cycles apiece, the opening two PCR rounds ran with TRBV1-TRBV30 forward primers and a C-beta reverse primer. Using its own MiXCR run on the multiplex PCR reads, TCRdb lists one record per CDR3 protein. Of about 350,000 distinct CDR3 sequences listed, around 60% were seen once; the top ten hold 6.5%.

The sample comprised peripheral blood. This receptor was taken from a man aged 35 to 55 with primary liver carcinoma and hepatitis B virus infection. The chain couples TRBV6-5 to TRBJ2-7, with TRBD1 matching 9 bases. The DNA for the CDR3 is TGTGCCAGCAGTAGCCCCGGGACAGGGTTCTACGAGCACTACTTC. Its protein is CASSSPGTGFYEHYF.